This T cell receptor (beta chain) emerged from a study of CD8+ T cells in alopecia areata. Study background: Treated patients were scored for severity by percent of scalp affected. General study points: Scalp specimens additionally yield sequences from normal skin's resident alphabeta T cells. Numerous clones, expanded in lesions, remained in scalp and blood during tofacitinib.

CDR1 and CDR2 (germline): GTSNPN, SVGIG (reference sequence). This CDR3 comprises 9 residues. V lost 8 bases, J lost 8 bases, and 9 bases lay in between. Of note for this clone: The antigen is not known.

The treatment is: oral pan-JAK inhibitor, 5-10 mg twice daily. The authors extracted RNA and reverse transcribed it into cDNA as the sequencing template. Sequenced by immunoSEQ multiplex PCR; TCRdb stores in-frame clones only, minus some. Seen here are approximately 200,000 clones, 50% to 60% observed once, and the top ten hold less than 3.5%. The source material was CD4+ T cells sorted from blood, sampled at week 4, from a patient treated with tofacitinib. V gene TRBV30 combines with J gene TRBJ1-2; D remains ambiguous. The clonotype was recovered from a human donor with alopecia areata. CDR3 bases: TGTGCCGGGGATCGGGGCTACACCTTC. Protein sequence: CAGDRGYTF.